The 27 T cell receptor beta chains below come from one sample, sequenced in a study of blood T cell repertoires in COVID-19. Libraries were prepared by immunoSEQ multiplex PCR; TCRdb keeps only in-frame clonotypes and omits some of them. The data show over 200,000 clones, roughly nine tenths seen once. Sample: peripheral blood. The origin of the receptors is a man in his forties with active or convalescent COVID-19.

The V call is TRBV9, the J call TRBJ1-1; D perhaps matches TRBD1 (6 bases). The germline V gene has CDR1 SGDLS and CDR2 YYNGEE. The V end was cut by 0 bases, the J end by 3 bases, with 9 bases between. The CDR3 is made up of 14 amino acids. CDR3 loop: CASSVETGHTEAFF. The CDR3 DNA reads as TGTGCCAGCAGCGTAGAAACAGGGCACACTGAAGCTTTCTTT.

The chain has TRBV28 and TRBJ1-5; 10 bases match TRBD1. The CDR3 runs 19 residues. V shed 5 bases, J shed 0 bases, and the junction held 13 bases outside the gene matches. Germline assignment: CDR1 MDHEN and CDR2 SYDVKM. CDR3 amino acids: CASSPGQGLEGFSNQPQHF. The CDR3 DNA is TGTGCCAGCAGTCCGGGACAGGGGTTAGAGGGTTTTAGCAATCAGCCCCAGCATTTT.

The chain joins TRBV9 to TRBJ1-1, with TRBD1 matching 8 bases. The CDR3 spans 15 residues. The V and J ends lost 4 bases and 3 bases, in that order; junction bases with no gene match: 8. Germline lookup yields CDR1 SGDLS and CDR2 YYNGEE. This CDR3 reads CASSPRTGSYTEAFF. For the CDR3, the DNA is TGTGCCAGCAGCCCCAGGACAGGGTCGTACACTGAAGCTTTCTTT.

This sequence joins TRBV29-1 and TRBJ2-1; TRBD1 might be the D (6 bases). V was cut by 2 bases and J by 0 bases, with 11 bases left in between. CDR3 length: 15 amino acids. Germline V lookup: CDR1 SQVTM, CDR2 ANQGSEA. CDR3 protein: CSVETGSGSYNEQFF. In DNA form, the CDR3 reads TGCAGCGTTGAAACAGGGTCGGGCTCCTACAATGAGCAGTTCTTC.

The sample holds one count of this clone. The rearrangement links TRBV29-1 to TRBJ1-2, with D tentatively TRBD1 (5 bases). This CDR3 region has 14 residues. Per germline, CDR1 SQVTM and CDR2 ANQGSEA. V lost 2 bases, J lost 4 bases, and 14 bases lay in between. CDR3 DNA sequence: TGCAGCGTTGAACGAGGGGACTTCGGCTATGGCTACACCTTC. It specifies CSVERGDFGYGYTF.

The chain carries TRBV9 and TRBJ2-2, with TRBD1 matching over 8 bases. CDR1 is SGDLS, CDR2 YYNGEE, per germline. The ends lost 3 bases at V and 4 bases at J; junction bases unmatched: 5. The CDR3 has 15 residues. The DNA of the CDR3 is TGTGCCAGCAGCGGAACGGACAGGGTCACCGGGGAGCTGTTTTTT. Protein: CASSGTDRVTGELFF.

This chain links TRBV11-3 with TRBJ1-1, with 10 positions matching TRBD1. The CDR3 has 15 amino acids. V was clipped by 4 bases and J by 11 bases; unmatched bases: 13. The germline V gene encodes CDR1 SGHNT and CDR2 YENEEA. CDR3 amino acids: CASSSRTGGGVRAFF. The CDR3 region has the DNA TGTGCCAGCAGCTCCCGGACAGGGGGAGGGGTAAGGGCTTTCTTT.

The chain uses TRBV7-3 and TRBJ1-2, with D possibly TRBD1 on 5 matching bases. Between the trimmed V and J ends, which lost 4 bases and 8 bases, there was a span of 14 bases. Germline CDR1 reads SGHTA; CDR2 reads FQGTGA. The CDR3 loop spans 13 amino acids. CDR3 in DNA: TGTGCCAGCAGCTCCGCTATTAGGGGCGGCTACACCTTC. The encoded protein is CASSSAIRGGYTF.

V gene TRBV3-1 (or the pseudogene TRBV3-2) combines with J gene TRBJ1-2; 9 bases are a match to TRBD1. The trim removed 3 bases at V and 8 bases at J, leaving 10 bases unmatched. The CDR3 is 15 residues long. Germline V gene lookup returns CDR1 LGHDT and CDR2 YNNKEL (reference sequence). This chain's CDR3 is CASSQSRDRVKGYTF. Written as DNA, the CDR3 is TGTGCCAGCAGCCAGTCCCGGGACAGGGTCAAAGGCTACACCTTC.

The chain recombines TRBV27 with TRBJ1-1, with D possibly being TRBD1 (6 bases). Trimming left V 2 bases short and J 4 bases short, with 14 bases between. Germline values: CDR1 MNHEY, CDR2 SMNVEV (reference sequence). The CDR3 sequence is 15 residues long. CDR3 coding DNA: TGTGCCAGCAGTTTAGCCACAGGGTCCTCCACTGAAGCTTTCTTT. It encodes CASSLATGSSTEAFF.

The rearrangement uses TRBV18 and TRBJ1-2, with a tentative D call TRBD1 (6 bases). In germline, CDR1 is KGHSH, CDR2 LQKENI. The CDR3 has 15 residues. The V and J ends lost 1 base and 1 base respectively, with 10 bases between them. The CDR3, as DNA: TGTGCCAGCTCACCACAGGGGGTCGGTAACTATGGCTACACCTTC. Its protein product is CASSPQGVGNYGYTF.

This sequence joins TRBV5-1 and TRBJ2-2, with TRBD1 matching over 8 bases. The germline V gene encodes CDR1 SGHRS and CDR2 YFSETQ. The CDR3 spans 18 residues. V lost 3 bases to trimming and J lost 5 bases; unmatched junction nucleotides: 15. The CDR3 spells CASSYGQGGLVRTGELFF. CDR3 DNA sequence: TGCGCCAGCAGCTACGGACAGGGAGGATTAGTTCGTACCGGGGAGCTGTTTTTT.

In its sample, this clone was seen a few times. This sequence joins TRBV5-5 and TRBJ1-1; D is undetermined. This CDR3 has 14 amino acids. Germline CDR1 reads SGHKS; CDR2 reads YYEKEE (reference sequence). The V gene lost 4 bases and the J gene lost 1 base, with 11 bases spanning the gap. CDR3 bases: TGTGCCAGCAGCGCTGGTAGTCGGAACACTGAAGCTTTCTTT. The encoded protein is CASSAGSRNTEAFF.

This sequence joins TRBV28 and TRBJ2-5; D perhaps matches TRBD2 (5 bases). Germline-derived CDR1 and CDR2 are MDHEN and SYDVKM. With 0 bases removed from V and 2 bases from J, the gap between germline ends came to 7 bases. The CDR3 runs to 14 residues. This CDR3 reads CASSLWDLQETQYF. The CDR3 DNA reads as TGTGCCAGCAGTTTATGGGACTTACAAGAGACCCAGTACTTC.

This rearrangement joins TRBV9 to TRBJ1-1; 8 bases line up with TRBD1. The CDR3 is made up of 16 amino acids. The V segment lost 4 bases and the J segment 5 bases; nucleotides outside the gene matches: 13. From germline, CDR1 is SGDLS and CDR2 YYNGEE. As DNA, the CDR3 is TGTGCCAGCAGCTCAGGCTCCGGACAGGGAGGGACTGAAGCTTTCTTT. Translated, it gives CASSSGSGQGGTEAFF.

CDR3 sequence: CASSWGAGRVGNEQFF. CDR3 bases: TGCGCCAGCAGCTGGGGTGCAGGGAGGGTCGGAAATGAGCAGTTCTTC. The chain recombines TRBV5-1 with TRBJ2-1; 7 bases are shared with TRBD2. This CDR3 is 16 amino acids long. Per the germline V gene, CDR1 is SGHRS and CDR2 is YFSETQ. V trimming: 3 bases; J trimming: 7 bases; junction bases outside the gene matches: 13.

The chain uses TRBV14 and TRBJ2-3; D perhaps matches TRBD1 (5 bases). Germline CDR1 is SGHDN and CDR2 is FVKESK. The CDR3 has 14 residues. The ends were cut back, 4 bases at V and 6 bases at J, with 14 bases in the middle. CDR3 in DNA: TGTGCCAGCAGCCGGGGCCTCTATTGGGATACGCAGTATTTT. It specifies CASSRGLYWDTQYF.

V gene TRBV6-5 combines with J gene TRBJ2-7, with D possibly TRBD2 on 6 matching bases. Germline CDR1 MNHEY, CDR2 SVGAGI. V lost 6 bases, J lost 6 bases, and 12 bases lay in between. The CDR3 consists of 12 residues. CDR3: CASRPSRGEQYF. The CDR3 DNA reads TGTGCCAGCAGACCTTCGCGGGGCGAGCAGTACTTC.

This clone was counted a single time. The chain is built from TRBV2 and TRBJ1-1; D is unresolved. The CDR3 totals 14 residues. CDR1 and CDR2 (germline): SNHLY, FYNNEI. V was shortened by 3 bases and J by 1 base, with 9 bases between the two germline ends. The CDR3 is CASSDRSGNTEAFF. CDR3 in DNA: TGTGCCAGCAGTGATCGGTCAGGGAACACTGAAGCTTTCTTT.

The table lists this clone with a few counts. The rearrangement links TRBV7-9 to TRBJ1-1, with 7 bases that match TRBD1. V was clipped by 1 base and J by 5 bases; unmatched bases: 7. The CDR3 covers 15 residues. The germline CDR1 and CDR2 sequences are SEHNR and FQNEAQ (reference sequence). CDR3 residues: CASSLEQGPFTEAFF. CDR3 coding DNA: TGTGCCAGCAGCTTAGAACAGGGGCCGTTTACTGAAGCTTTCTTT.

There are a few counts of this clone. The chain uses TRBV7-2 and TRBJ1-1; D not certain. V shed 3 bases and J shed 6 bases, with 8 bases lying between them. Germline V gene data show CDR1 as SGHTA and CDR2 as FQGNSA. This CDR3 spans 12 amino acids. DNA for the CDR3: TGTGCCAGCAGCTTGTACAACGCTGAAGCTTTCTTT. It specifies CASSLYNAEAFF.

On this clone itself: Germline and junction disagree at one end, which may indicate a read error. This rearrangement joins TRBV27 to TRBJ2-1; a possible D gene is TRBD2 (5 bases). Germline assignment: CDR1 MNHEY and CDR2 SMNVEV (reference sequence). The CDR3 covers 13 residues. The CDR3 coding sequence is TGTGCCAGCCGTTTTAGGCGGGCAAATGAGCAGTTCTTC. It specifies CASRFRRANEQFF.

V is TRBV2 and J is TRBJ2-1; 11 positions match TRBD1. Germline-derived CDR1 and CDR2 are SNHLY and FYNNEI. Trimming took 6 bases from V and 8 from J; bases not matched to a gene: 9. This CDR3 is built from 15 residues. CDR3 DNA sequence: TGTGCCAGCAGCCTCACTGGGACAGGGGGGTATGAGCAGTTCTTC. It encodes CASSLTGTGGYEQFF.

The chain uses TRBV6-1 and TRBJ2-5, with TRBD2 matching 9 bases. CDR1 is MNHNS, CDR2 SASEGT, per germline. The trim removed 0 bases at V and 2 bases at J, leaving 10 bases unmatched. The CDR3 runs to 18 residues. CDR3 region: CASSEAWRLAGSQETQYF. In DNA form, the CDR3 reads TGTGCCAGCAGTGAAGCGTGGCGTCTAGCGGGGAGTCAAGAGACCCAGTACTTC.

V usage is TRBV15 and J usage is TRBJ1-1, with 8 bases fitting TRBD1. With V trimmed by 0 bases and J by 3 bases, 6 bases remained unmatched. The CDR3 is made up of 16 amino acids. Germline V CDR1 and CDR2: LNHNV, YYDKDF (reference sequence). The CDR3 is CATSRDGDRRDTEAFF. DNA of the CDR3: TGTGCCACCAGCAGAGATGGGGACAGGAGGGACACTGAAGCTTTCTTT.

Concerning this clone: An end of the junction differs from the germline gene, which may be a read error. This chain uses TRBV13 with TRBJ1-2; 10 bases align to TRBD1. Germline V CDR1 and CDR2: PRHDT, FYEKMQ (reference sequence). CDR3 length: 14 amino acids. The CDR3 region has the DNA TGTGCCAGCAGCCGTACGACAGGGGGCGGGGCGGTCCACTTC. Residues: CASSRTTGGGAVHF.

The V and J genes are TRBV6-5 and TRBJ2-7; the match to TRBD2 covers 7 bases. The germline gives CDR1 MNHEY, CDR2 SVGAGI. Losses at the gene ends were 4 bases for V and 1 base for J; bases not matched to a gene: 7. The CDR3 spans 15 residues. The CDR3 DNA is TGTGCCAGCAGTTCCCGTCGGGAGGCTTCCTACGAGCAGTACTTC. This translates into CASSSRREASYEQYF.